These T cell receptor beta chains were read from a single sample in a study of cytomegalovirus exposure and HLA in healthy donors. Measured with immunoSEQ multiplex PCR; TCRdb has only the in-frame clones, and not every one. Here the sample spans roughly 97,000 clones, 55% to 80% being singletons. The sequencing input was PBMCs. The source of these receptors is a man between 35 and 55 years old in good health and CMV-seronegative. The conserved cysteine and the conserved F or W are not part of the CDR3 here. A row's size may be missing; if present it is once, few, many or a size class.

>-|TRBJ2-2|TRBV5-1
ASSPPMGASTGELF
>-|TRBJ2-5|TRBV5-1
ASSRGQGVQETQY
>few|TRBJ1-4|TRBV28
ASSFFDTHNEKLF
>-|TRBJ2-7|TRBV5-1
ASSLGGGFTYEQY
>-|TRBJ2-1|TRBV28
ASSQNGGGRTREQF
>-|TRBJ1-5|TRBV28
ASSLWQVHNQPQH
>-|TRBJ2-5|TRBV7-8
ASSAPAGGHGTQY
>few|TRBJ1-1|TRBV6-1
ASSEYWNTEAF
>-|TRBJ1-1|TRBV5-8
ASSSDQGAQVTEAF
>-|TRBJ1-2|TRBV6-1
ASSPYPDRVIGYT
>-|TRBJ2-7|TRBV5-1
ASSLRTSGGREQY
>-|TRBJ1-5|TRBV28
ASDNREGNQPQH
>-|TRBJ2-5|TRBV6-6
ASRNKETQY
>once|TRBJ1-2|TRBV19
ASSIVQGARGYT
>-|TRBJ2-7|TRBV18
ASSPGQGAVEQY
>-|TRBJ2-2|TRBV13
ASSLGLAGRTGELF
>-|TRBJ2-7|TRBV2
ASSEMRGVSYEQY
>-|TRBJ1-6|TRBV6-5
AARRTGNSPLH
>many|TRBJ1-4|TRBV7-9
ASSSGSVQLF
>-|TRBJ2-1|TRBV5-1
ASSLGSTGNEQF
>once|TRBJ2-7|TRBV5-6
ASSTQVTGMDEQY
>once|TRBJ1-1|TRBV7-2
ASSLHPGEMNTEAF
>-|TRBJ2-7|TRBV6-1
ASSEAGPGTSYEQY
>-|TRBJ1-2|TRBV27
ASSHTGGNYGYT
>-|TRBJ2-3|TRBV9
ASSVGRGLTDTQY
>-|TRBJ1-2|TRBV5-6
ASSLGTGVRYGYT
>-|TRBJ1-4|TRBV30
AWGKGGQGVGKLF
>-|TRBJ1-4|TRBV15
ATSRVQARLEKLF
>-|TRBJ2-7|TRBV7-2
ASSLGQSYYEQY
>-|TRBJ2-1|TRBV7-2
ASSSTSEQF
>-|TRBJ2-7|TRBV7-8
ASSPVRGDEQY
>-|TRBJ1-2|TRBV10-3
AISEQTQGANYGYT
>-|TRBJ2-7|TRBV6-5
ASSNDRAWGYEQY
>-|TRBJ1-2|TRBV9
ASSQSLTNNYGYT
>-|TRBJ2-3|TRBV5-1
ASSPRDPTDTQY
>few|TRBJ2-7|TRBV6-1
ASSESQGAYEQY
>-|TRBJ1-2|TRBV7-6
ASSSVQGVDYGYT
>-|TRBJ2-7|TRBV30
AWSSDWTGVPQQY
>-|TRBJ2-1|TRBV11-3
ASSSAGTGPNEQF
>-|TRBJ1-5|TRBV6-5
ASSYDRGQPQH
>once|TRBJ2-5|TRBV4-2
ASSQTGAVSGGLETQY
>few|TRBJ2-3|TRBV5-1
ASSGRGRGTDTQY
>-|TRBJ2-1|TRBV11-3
ASSKGTNYNEQF
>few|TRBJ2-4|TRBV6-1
ASSASGGENIQY
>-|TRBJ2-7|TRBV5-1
ASSLGTGPVYEQY
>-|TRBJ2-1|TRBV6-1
ASTEGLASNEQF
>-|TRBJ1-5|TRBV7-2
ASSPRTGGGSNQPQH
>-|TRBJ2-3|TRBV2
ASSAGGRTDTQY
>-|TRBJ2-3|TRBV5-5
ASSSRQGRTDTQY
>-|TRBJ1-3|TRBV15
ATSSPAGSSGNTIY
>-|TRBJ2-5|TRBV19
ASSPRGLARETQY
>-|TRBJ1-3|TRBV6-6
ATGDPISGNTIY
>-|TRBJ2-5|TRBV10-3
AITPGQGGEETQY